These T cell receptor beta chains were read from a single sample in a study of blood T cell repertoires in COVID-19. The protocol was immunoSEQ multiplex PCR, while the TCRdb copy is restricted to in-frame clones and leaves out a portion. The data contain about 260,000 clones, around 87% of them singletons. The sequenced material came from peripheral blood. The receptors shown here come from a woman aged 50 to 60 with acute or convalescent COVID-19. CDR3s include the opening cysteine and the closing phenylalanine or tryptophan. D genes are given only for firm matches. Some rows have no size entry. The others give once, few or many, or a class for an expanded clone.

len | d_gene | abundance | j_gene | v_gene | CDR3nt | CDR3aa
16 | NA | NA | TRBJ1-4 | TRBV10-3 | TGTGCCATCAGCCGTACTGGGAGAACAACTAATGAAAAACTGTTTTTT | CAISRTGRTTNEKLFF
12 | NA | NA | TRBJ2-7 | TRBV28 | TGTGCCAGCAGTTTGCGAGCCTACGAGCAGTACTTC | CASSLRAYEQYF
16 | TRBD2 | NA | TRBJ2-5 | TRBV7-2 | TGTGCCAGCAGCCCTGCGACTAGCGGGAGGGTTGGGACCCAGTACTTC | CASSPATSGRVGTQYF
15 | TRBD2 | NA | TRBJ2-7 | TRBV28 | TGTGCCAGCAGGTTAGCGGGATTGGAAACCTACGAGCAGTACTTC | CASRLAGLETYEQYF
13 | NA | NA | TRBJ2-7 | TRBV5-1 | TGCGCCAGCAGCTTGGTGGGAGCTCTCGAGCAGTACTTC | CASSLVGALEQYF
14 | NA | NA | TRBJ1-5 | TRBV6-2/TRBV6-3 | TGTGCCAGCAGTTACTCGCAGGGTGGACAGCCCCAGCATTTT | CASSYSQGGQPQHF
19 | TRBD2 | NA | TRBJ2-3 | TRBV28 | TGTGCCAGCAGTTTATCGGAGTGGGGACTAGCGGGAACCACAGATACGCAGTATTTT | CASSLSEWGLAGTTDTQYF
14 | NA | NA | TRBJ2-7 | TRBV24-1 | TGTGCCACCAGTGATTCGCGGCAGGGGGGCGAGCAGTACTTC | CATSDSRQGGEQYF
14 | TRBD1 | NA | TRBJ1-6 | TRBV11-2 | TGTGCCAGCAGTTTACAGGGGGCTAATTCACCCCTCCACTTT | CASSLQGANSPLHF
14 | NA | NA | TRBJ1-2 | TRBV5-4 | TGTGCCAGCAGCTTGGGACAGCCTAACTATGGCTACACCTTC | CASSLGQPNYGYTF
13 | NA | NA | TRBJ2-2 | TRBV19 | TGTGCCAGTAGTATCACAAACACCGGGGAGCTGTTTTTT | CASSITNTGELFF
16 | TRBD1 | NA | TRBJ2-7 | TRBV9 | TGTGCCAGCAGCGTAGGTACTGGGACAGGGAGGTACGAGCAGTACTTC | CASSVGTGTGRYEQYF
12 | NA | NA | TRBJ1-6 | TRBV2 | TGTGCCAGCCTTGCGCCCTTTACACCCCTCCACTTT | CASLAPFTPLHF
13 | NA | NA | TRBJ1-2 | TRBV19 | TGTGCCAGTAGTCTCCAGATCCACTATGGCTACACCTTC | CASSLQIHYGYTF
18 | TRBD1 | NA | TRBJ1-2 | TRBV7-2 | TGTGCCAGCAGCTTATTAAGGGGGCGGACAGGGACCGGTCGCGGCTACACCTTC | CASSLLRGRTGTGRGYTF
12 | NA | NA | TRBJ2-7 | TRBV10-3 | TGTGCCATCAGTGCATTTTCCTACGAGCAGTACTTC | CAISAFSYEQYF
16 | TRBD2 | NA | TRBJ2-5 | TRBV24-1 | TGTGCCACCAGTGATCGGACTAGCGGGAGGGGAGAGACCCAGTACTTC | CATSDRTSGRGETQYF
15 | TRBD2 | NA | TRBJ2-7 | TRBV7-2 | TGTGCCAGCAGCCCTAGCGGGAGGAACTCCTACGAGCAGTACTTC | CASSPSGRNSYEQYF
15 | TRBD2 | NA | TRBJ2-5 | TRBV2 | TGTGCCAGCAGCGGGACTAGCGGGGGTCAAGAGACCCAGTACTTC | CASSGTSGGQETQYF
15 | TRBD1 | NA | TRBJ1-6 | TRBV6-1 | TGTGCCAGCAGTGATCGACAGGGGCCATATTCACCCCTCCACTTT | CASSDRQGPYSPLHF
15 | TRBD1 | once | TRBJ2-7 | TRBV5-6 | TGTGCCAGCAGCCCGGTTGGGACAGGGGGCGGCGAGCAGTACTTC | CASSPVGTGGGEQYF
14 | NA | few | TRBJ2-1 | TRBV7-8 | TGTGCCAGCAGCCCCCGCGCGGAGTACAATGAGCAGTTCTTC | CASSPRAEYNEQFF
13 | NA | NA | TRBJ1-2 | TRBV29-1 | TGCAGCGCCGGCTTGGCGGAAAACTATGGCTACACCTTC | CSAGLAENYGYTF
14 | NA | NA | TRBJ1-1 | TRBV7-3 | TGTGCCAGCAGCTTAGCGTCCGGGAACACTGAAGCTTTCTTT | CASSLASGNTEAFF
16 | TRBD2 | NA | TRBJ2-1 | TRBV27 | TGTGCCAGCAGTCGGGGGGGGCTAGCGGCCTACAATGAGCAGTTCTTC | CASSRGGLAAYNEQFF
13 | NA | NA | TRBJ1-5 | TRBV27 | TGTGCCAGCAGTATGCGTTCTCATCAGCCCCAGCATTTT | CASSMRSHQPQHF
14 | TRBD1 | NA | TRBJ1-4 | TRBV24-1 | TGTGCCACCAGGGGGGACAGACCTAATGAAAAACTGTTTTTT | CATRGDRPNEKLFF
14 | NA | once | TRBJ2-3 | TRBV6-6 | TGTGCCAGCAGTTTGGCTAGCCGCTCAGATACGCAGTATTTT | CASSLASRSDTQYF
16 | NA | NA | TRBJ2-7 | TRBV7-3 | TGTGCCAGCAGCTTAACGTCTGCAGGAGGCTCCTACGAGCAGTACTTC | CASSLTSAGGSYEQYF
16 | NA | NA | TRBJ2-3 | TRBV19 | TGTGCCACCCATGCACGCTCTAGTTCGTTGGCAGATACGCAGTATTTT | CATHARSSSLADTQYF
15 | TRBD1 | NA | TRBJ2-7 | TRBV7-7 | TGTGCTAGCAGTTTGACCGGGACAGGTGAGGACGAGCAGTACTTC | CASSLTGTGEDEQYF